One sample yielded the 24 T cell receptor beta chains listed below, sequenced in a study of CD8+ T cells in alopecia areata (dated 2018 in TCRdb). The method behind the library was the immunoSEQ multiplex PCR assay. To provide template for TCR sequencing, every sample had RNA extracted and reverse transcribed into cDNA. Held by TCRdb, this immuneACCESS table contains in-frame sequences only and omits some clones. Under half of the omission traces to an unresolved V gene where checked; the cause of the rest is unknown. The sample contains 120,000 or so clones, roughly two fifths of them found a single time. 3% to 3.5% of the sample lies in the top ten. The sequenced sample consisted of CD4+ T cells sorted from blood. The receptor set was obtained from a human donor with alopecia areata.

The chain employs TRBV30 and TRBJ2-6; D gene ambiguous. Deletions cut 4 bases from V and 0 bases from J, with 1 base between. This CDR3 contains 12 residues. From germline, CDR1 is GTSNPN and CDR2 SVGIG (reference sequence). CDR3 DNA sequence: TGTGCCTGGACCTCTGGGGCCAACGTCCTGACTTTC. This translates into CAWTSGANVLTF.

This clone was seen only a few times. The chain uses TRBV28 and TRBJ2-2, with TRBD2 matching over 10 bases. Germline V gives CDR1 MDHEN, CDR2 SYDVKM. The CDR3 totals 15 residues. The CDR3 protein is CVAEAGGSATGELFF. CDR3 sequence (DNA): TGTGTAGCTGAAGCGGGAGGGTCGGCCACCGGGGAGCTGTTTTTT.

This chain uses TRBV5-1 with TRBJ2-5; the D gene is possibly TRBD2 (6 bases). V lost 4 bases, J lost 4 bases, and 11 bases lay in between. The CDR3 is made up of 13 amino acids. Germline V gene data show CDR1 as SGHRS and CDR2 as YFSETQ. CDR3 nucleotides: TGCGCCAGCAGCACCCGGGACTTAGAGACCCAGTACTTC. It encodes CASSTRDLETQYF.

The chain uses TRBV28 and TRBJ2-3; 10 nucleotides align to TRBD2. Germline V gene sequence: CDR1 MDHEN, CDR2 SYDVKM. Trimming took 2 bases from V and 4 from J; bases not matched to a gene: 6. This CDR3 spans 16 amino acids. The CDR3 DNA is TGTGCCAGCAGTTTAATGCAAGCGGGAGGGCCAGATACGCAGTATTTT. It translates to CASSLMQAGGPDTQYF.

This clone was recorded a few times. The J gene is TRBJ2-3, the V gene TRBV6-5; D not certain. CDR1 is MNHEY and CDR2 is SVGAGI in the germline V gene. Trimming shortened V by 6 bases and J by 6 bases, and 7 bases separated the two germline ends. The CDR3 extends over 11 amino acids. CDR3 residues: CASSQVDTQYF. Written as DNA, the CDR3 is TGTGCCAGCAGCCAGGTGGATACGCAGTATTTT.

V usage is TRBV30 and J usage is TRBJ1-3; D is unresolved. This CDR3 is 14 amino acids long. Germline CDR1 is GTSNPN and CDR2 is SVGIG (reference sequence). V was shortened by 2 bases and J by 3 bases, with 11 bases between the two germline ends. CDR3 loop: CAWSSDAGGNTIYF. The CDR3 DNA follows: TGTGCCTGGAGTTCGGACGCCGGTGGAAACACCATATATTTT.

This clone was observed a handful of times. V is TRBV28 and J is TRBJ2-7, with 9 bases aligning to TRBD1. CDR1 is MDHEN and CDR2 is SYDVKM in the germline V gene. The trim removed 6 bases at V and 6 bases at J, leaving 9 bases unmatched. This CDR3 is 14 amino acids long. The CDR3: CASRGQGDGGEQYF. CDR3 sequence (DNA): TGTGCCAGCAGGGGACAGGGTGACGGGGGCGAGCAGTACTTC. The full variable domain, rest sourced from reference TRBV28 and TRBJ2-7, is DVKVTQSSRYLVKRTGEKVFLECVQDMDHENMFWYRQDPGLGLRLIYFSYDVKMKEKGDIPEGYSVSREKKERFSLILESASTNQTSMYLCASRGQGDGGEQYFGPGTRLTVT.

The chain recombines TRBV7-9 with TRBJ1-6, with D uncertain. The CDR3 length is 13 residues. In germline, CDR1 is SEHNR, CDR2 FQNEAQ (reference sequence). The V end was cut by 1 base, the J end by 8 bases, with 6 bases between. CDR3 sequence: CASSLGSDSPLHF. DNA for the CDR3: TGTGCCAGCAGCTTAGGATCGGATTCACCCCTCCACTTT.

Here the CDR3 DNA reads TGCGCCAGCAGCCAAGTGCCATTCTACGAGCAGTACTTC. Its protein is CASSQVPFYEQYF. This chain uses TRBV4-3 with TRBJ2-7; no definite D call. V was trimmed by 1 base and J by 3 bases, leaving 7 bases between them. CDR1 LGHNA and CDR2 YSLEER come from the germline V gene. The CDR3 sequence is 13 residues long.

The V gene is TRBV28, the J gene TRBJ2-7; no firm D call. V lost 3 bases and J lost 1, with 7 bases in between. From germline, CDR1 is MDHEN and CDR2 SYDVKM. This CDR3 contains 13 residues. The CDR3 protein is CASSFGRSYEQYF. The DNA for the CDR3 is TGTGCCAGCAGTTTTGGCAGGTCCTACGAGCAGTACTTC.

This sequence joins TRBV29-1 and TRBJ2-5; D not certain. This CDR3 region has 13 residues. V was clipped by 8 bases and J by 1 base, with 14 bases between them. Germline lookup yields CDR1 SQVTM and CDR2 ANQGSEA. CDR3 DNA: TGCAGCAATGCGGACCCTCGCCAAGAGACCCAGTACTTC. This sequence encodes CSNADPRQETQYF.

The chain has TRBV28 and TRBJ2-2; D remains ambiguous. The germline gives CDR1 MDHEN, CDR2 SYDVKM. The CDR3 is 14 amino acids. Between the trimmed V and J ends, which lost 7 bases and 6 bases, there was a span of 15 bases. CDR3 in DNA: TGTGCCAGCACCCTCCCTGCTGGGGCCGGGGAGCTGTTTTTT. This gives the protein CASTLPAGAGELFF. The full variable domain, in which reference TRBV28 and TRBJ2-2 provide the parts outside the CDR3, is DVKVTQSSRYLVKRTGEKVFLECVQDMDHENMFWYRQDPGLGLRLIYFSYDVKMKEKGDIPEGYSVSREKKERFSLILESASTNQTSMYLCASTLPAGAGELFFGEGSRLTVL.

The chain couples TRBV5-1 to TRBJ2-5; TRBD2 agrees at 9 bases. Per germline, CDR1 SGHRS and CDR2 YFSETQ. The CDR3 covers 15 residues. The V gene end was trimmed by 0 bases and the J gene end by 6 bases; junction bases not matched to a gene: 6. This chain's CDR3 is CASSLGGLALQTQYF. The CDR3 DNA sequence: TGCGCCAGCAGCTTGGGGGGACTAGCCCTCCAGACCCAGTACTTC.

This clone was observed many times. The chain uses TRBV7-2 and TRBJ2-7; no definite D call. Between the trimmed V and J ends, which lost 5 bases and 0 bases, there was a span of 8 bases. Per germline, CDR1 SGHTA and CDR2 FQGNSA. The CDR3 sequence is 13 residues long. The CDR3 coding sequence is TGTGCCAGCAGCACAAGTAACTCCTACGAGCAGTACTTC. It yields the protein CASSTSNSYEQYF.

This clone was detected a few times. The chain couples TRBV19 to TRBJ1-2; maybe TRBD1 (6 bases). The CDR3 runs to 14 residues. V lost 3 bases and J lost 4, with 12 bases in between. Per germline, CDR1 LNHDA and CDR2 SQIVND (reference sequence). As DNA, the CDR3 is TGTGCCAGTAGTATGTCCTCGGACAGCTATGGCTACACCTTC. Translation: CASSMSSDSYGYTF.

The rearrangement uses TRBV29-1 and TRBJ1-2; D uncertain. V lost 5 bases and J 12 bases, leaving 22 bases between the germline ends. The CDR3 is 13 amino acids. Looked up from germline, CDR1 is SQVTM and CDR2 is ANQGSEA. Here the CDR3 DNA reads TGCAGCGTTAACACTCTGAACTCTGCCGGGGACACCTTC. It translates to CSVNTLNSAGDTF.

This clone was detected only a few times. The CDR3 coding sequence is TGCAGCGCTTCAGGGGGACCATACACTGAAGCTTTCTTT. Encoded protein: CSASGGPYTEAFF. This sequence joins TRBV29-1 and TRBJ1-1, with 7 bases aligning to TRBD1. V shed 7 bases and J 3 bases; nucleotides not matched to a gene: 8. The CDR3 is made up of 13 amino acids. In germline, CDR1 is SQVTM, CDR2 ANQGSEA.

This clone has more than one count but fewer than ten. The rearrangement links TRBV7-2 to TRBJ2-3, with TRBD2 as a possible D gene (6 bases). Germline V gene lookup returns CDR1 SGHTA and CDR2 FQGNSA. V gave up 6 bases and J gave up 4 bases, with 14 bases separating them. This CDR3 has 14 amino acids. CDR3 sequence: CASRSGGIADTQYF. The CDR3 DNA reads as TGTGCCAGCAGATCTGGCGGGATTGCAGATACGCAGTATTTT. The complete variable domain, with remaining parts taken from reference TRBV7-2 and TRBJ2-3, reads GAGVSQSPSNKVTEKGKDVELRCDPISGHTALYWYRQSLGQGLEFLIYFQGNSAPDKSGLPSDRFSAERTGGSVSTLTIQRTQQEDSAVYLCASRSGGIADTQYFGPGTRLTVL.

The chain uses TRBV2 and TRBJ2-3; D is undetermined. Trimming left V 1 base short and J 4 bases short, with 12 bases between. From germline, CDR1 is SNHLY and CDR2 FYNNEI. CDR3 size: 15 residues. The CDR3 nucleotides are TGTGCCAGCAGTGAAGACTTAGCTGTCCCAGATACGCAGTATTTT. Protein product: CASSEDLAVPDTQYF.

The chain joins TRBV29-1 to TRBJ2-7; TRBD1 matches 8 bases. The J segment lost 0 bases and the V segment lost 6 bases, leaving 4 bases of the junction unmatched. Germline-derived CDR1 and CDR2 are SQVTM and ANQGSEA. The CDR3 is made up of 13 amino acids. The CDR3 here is CSVRTGSSYEQYF. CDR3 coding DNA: TGCAGCGTCCGGACAGGGAGCTCCTACGAGCAGTACTTC.

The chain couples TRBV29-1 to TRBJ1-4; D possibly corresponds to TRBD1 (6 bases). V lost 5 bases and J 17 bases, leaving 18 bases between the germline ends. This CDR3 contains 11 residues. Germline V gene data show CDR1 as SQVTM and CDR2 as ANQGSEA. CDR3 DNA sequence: TGCAGCGTTCGCTTCCGGGACAAGATATTTTTT. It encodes CSVRFRDKIFF.

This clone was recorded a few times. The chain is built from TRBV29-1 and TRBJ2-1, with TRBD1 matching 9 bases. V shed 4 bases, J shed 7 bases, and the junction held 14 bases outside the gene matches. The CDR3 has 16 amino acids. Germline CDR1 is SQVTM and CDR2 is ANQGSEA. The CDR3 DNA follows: TGCAGCGTTGGAGATACCGGGACAGGGTTTTTGAATGAGCAGTTCTTC. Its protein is CSVGDTGTGFLNEQFF.

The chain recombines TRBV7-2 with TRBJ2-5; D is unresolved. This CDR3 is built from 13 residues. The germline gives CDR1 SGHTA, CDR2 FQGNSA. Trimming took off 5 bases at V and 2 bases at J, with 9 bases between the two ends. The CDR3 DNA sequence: TGTGCCAGCAGCCGGGTGATTCAAGAGACCCAGTACTTC. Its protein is CASSRVIQETQYF.

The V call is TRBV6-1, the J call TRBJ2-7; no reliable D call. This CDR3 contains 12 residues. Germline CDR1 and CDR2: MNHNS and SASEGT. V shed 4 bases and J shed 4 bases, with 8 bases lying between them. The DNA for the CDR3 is TGTGCCAGCAGTGGCCCGCGGTACGAGCAGTACTTC. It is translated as CASSGPRYEQYF.